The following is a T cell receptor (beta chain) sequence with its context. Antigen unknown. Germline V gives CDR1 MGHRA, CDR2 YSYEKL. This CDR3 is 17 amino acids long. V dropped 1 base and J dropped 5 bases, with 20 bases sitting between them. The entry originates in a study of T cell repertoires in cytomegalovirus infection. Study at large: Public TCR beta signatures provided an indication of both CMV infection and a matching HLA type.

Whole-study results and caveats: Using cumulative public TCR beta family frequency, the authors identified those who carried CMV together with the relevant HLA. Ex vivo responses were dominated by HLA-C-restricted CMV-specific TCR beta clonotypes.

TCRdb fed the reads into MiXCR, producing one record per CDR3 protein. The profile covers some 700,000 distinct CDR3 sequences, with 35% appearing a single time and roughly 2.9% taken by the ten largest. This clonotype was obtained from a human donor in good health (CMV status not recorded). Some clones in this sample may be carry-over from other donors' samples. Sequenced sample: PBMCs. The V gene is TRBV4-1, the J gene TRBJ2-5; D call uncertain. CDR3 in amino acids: CASSQGFPRGALETQYF. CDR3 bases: TGCGCCAGCAGCCAAGGGTTCCCCCGCGGCGCGCTGGAGACCCAGTACTTC.